The 22 T cell receptor beta chains below all came from one sample that was sequenced in a study of T-cell memory formation after mild COVID-19. Using its own MiXCR run on the 5' RACE reads, TCRdb lists one record per CDR3 protein. The sample lists more than 45,000 distinct CDR3 sequences; over 8.5% were seen once. The specimen was PBMCs or a T cell subset sorted from them (not recorded which). These receptors all stem from an adult woman who had mild COVID-19 (a few samples of this study predate the infection). Cell type and time point are not known.

Many counts were recorded for this clonotype. The chain uses TRBV5-1 and TRBJ2-2; TRBD1 matches at 8 bases. Germline CDR1 and CDR2: SGHRS and YFSETQ. V was clipped by 0 bases and J by 4 bases; unmatched bases: 5. The CDR3 is 16 residues long. CDR3 sequence (DNA): TGCGCCAGCAGCTTGGGCCAGGGGGCCAGCACCGGGGAGCTGTTTTTT. This sequence encodes CASSLGQGASTGELFF.

There are a few counts of this clonotype. The J gene is TRBJ1-2, the V gene TRBV18; D gene uncertain. The CDR3 contains 9 residues. Germline CDR1 reads KGHSH; CDR2 reads LQKENI. Trimming pared 3 bases from V and 12 bases from J, leaving 5 bases between. DNA of the CDR3: TGTGCCAGCTCACCCCCTCACACCTTC. This encodes CASSPPHTF. Full variable domain (rest looked up from reference TRBV18 and TRBJ1-2): NAGVMQNPRHLVRRRGQEARLRCSPMKGHSHVYWYRQLPEEGLKFMVYLQKENIIDESGMPKERFSAEFPKEGPSILRIQQVVRGDSAAYFCASSPPHTFGSGTRLTVV.

This clonotype was counted only a few times. The gene calls are TRBV19 and TRBJ2-2; perhaps TRBD1 as D (5 bases). The germline V gene encodes CDR1 LNHDA and CDR2 SQIVND (reference sequence). V gave up 7 bases and J gave up 7 bases, with 16 bases separating them. The CDR3 spans 14 residues. This chain's CDR3 is CASTHPGTGGELFF. In nucleotides, the CDR3 is TGTGCCAGTACCCACCCCGGAACAGGCGGGGAGCTGTTTTTT.

This clonotype showed up many times. This chain links TRBV15 with TRBJ2-3; 7 bases align to TRBD2. Trimming removed 3 bases from V and 6 bases from J; junction bases left unmatched: 12. The CDR3 spans 16 residues. Germline assignment: CDR1 LNHNV and CDR2 YYDKDF (reference sequence). The CDR3 nucleotides read TGTGCCACCAGCAGGGGCTCTAGCGGAGTGGGCGATACGCAGTATTTT. It translates to CATSRGSSGVGDTQYF.

This chain joins TRBV15 and TRBJ2-7; weak D call: TRBD1 (5 bases). This CDR3 is 14 amino acids long. Trimming cost V 0 bases and J 3 bases, with 9 bases left between them. CDR1 and CDR2 (germline): LNHNV, YYDKDF (reference sequence). CDR3 nucleotide sequence: TGTGCCACCAGCAGAGACAGGGTAGACTACGAGCAGTACTTC. Protein product: CATSRDRVDYEQYF. Full variable domain (outside the CDR3, taken from reference TRBV15 and TRBJ2-7): DAMVIQNPRYQVTQFGKPVTLSCSQTLNHNVMYWYQQKSSQAPKLLFHYYDKDFNNEADTPDNFQSRRPNTSFCFLDIRSPGLGDTAMYLCATSRDRVDYEQYFGPGTRLTVT.

This rearrangement joins TRBV24-1 to TRBJ1-1; D not resolved. Germline lookup yields CDR1 KGHDR and CDR2 SFDVKD. The CDR3 contains 12 residues. Trimming removed 4 bases at V and 8 bases at J, with 10 bases between. For the CDR3, the DNA is TGTGCCACCAGTGACCACACCGGGGAAGCTTTCTTT. It specifies CATSDHTGEAFF.

This clonotype was recorded at least ten times. The V gene is TRBV5-1, the J gene TRBJ1-2; D gene unclear. The germline V gene encodes CDR1 SGHRS and CDR2 YFSETQ. The CDR3 covers 16 residues. The V end was cut by 4 bases, the J end by 0 bases, with 16 bases between. CDR3: CASSAFRDPTNYGYTF. The DNA of the CDR3 is TGCGCCAGCAGCGCCTTCAGAGACCCCACTAACTATGGCTACACCTTC.

This clonotype was detected ten times or more. The gene calls are TRBV7-9 and TRBJ1-2; 8 bases agree with TRBD1. The V segment lost 5 bases and the J segment 8 bases; nucleotides outside the gene matches: 7. This CDR3 is 13 amino acids long. CDR1 is SEHNR and CDR2 is FQNEAQ in the germline V gene (reference sequence). CDR3 amino acids: CASSRQGSSGYTF. CDR3 DNA: TGTGCCAGCAGCCGACAGGGGAGTAGCGGCTACACCTTC. The complete variable domain, with remaining parts taken from reference TRBV7-9 and TRBJ1-2, reads DTGVSQNPRHKITKRGQNVTFRCDPISEHNRLYWYRQTLGQGPEFLTYFQNEAQLEKSRLLSDRFSAERPKGSFSTLEIQRTEQGDSAMYLCASSRQGSSGYTFGSGTRLTVV.

This clonotype was counted between two and nine times. This rearrangement joins TRBV24-1 to TRBJ1-2; D uncertain. This CDR3 spans 18 amino acids. CDR1 and CDR2 from the germline V gene are KGHDR and SFDVKD. V shed 0 bases and J shed 5 bases, with 21 bases lying between them. The CDR3 is CATSDLRTAPLGSYGYTF. The CDR3 DNA reads as TGTGCCACCAGTGATTTGAGAACAGCCCCCCTCGGGTCTTATGGCTACACCTTC.

The chain carries TRBV24-1 and TRBJ1-2, with 9 nucleotides matching TRBD1. The CDR3 is 15 residues long. Germline lookup yields CDR1 KGHDR and CDR2 SFDVKD. With V trimmed by 3 bases and J by 6 bases, 7 bases remained unmatched. Written as DNA, the CDR3 is TGTGCCACCAGTGATCATTCGACAGGGGGAAATGGCTACACCTTC. It translates to CATSDHSTGGNGYTF.

Ten or more counts support this clonotype. The V and J genes are TRBV7-8 and TRBJ2-3, with 7 nucleotides matching TRBD2. The CDR3 extends over 15 amino acids. The V gene end was trimmed by 1 base and the J gene end by 6 bases; junction bases not matched to a gene: 7. Germline V gene lookup returns CDR1 SGHVS and CDR2 FQNEAQ. The CDR3 DNA reads TGTGCCAGCAGCTTAGGGGGGAGGGGAAGGGATACGCAGTATTTT. This gives the protein CASSLGGRGRDTQYF.

This clonotype appeared many times. The chain carries TRBV5-6 and TRBJ1-3; D remains unclear. CDR3 length: 12 amino acids. Trimming left V 1 base short and J 2 bases short, with 1 base between. The V gene's germline CDR1 is SGHDT and CDR2 YYEEEE. The CDR3 DNA sequence: TGTGCCAGCAGCTTGCCTGGAAACACCATATATTTT. Encoded protein: CASSLPGNTIYF. The complete variable domain, with remaining parts taken from reference TRBV5-6 and TRBJ1-3, reads DAGVTQSPTHLIKTRGQQVTLRCSPKSGHDTVSWYQQALGQGPQFIFQYYEEEERQRGNFPDRFSGHQFPNYSSELNVNALLLGDSALYLCASSLPGNTIYFGEGSWLTVV.

The rearrangement links TRBV15 to TRBJ2-7, with 7 bases identical to TRBD1. Per the germline V gene, CDR1 is LNHNV and CDR2 is YYDKDF (reference sequence). V trimming: 3 bases; J trimming: 5 bases; junction bases outside the gene matches: 4. The length of the CDR3 is 13 residues. CDR3 region: CATSRATGDEQYF. Here the CDR3 DNA reads TGTGCCACCAGCAGGGCCACAGGGGACGAGCAGTACTTC. Full variable domain (remainder filled in from reference TRBV15 and TRBJ2-7): DAMVIQNPRYQVTQFGKPVTLSCSQTLNHNVMYWYQQKSSQAPKLLFHYYDKDFNNEADTPDNFQSRRPNTSFCFLDIRSPGLGDTAMYLCATSRATGDEQYFGPGTRLTVT.

The rearrangement uses TRBV14 and TRBJ1-1, with 7 bases fitting TRBD1. This CDR3 is built from 18 residues. Looked up from germline, CDR1 is SGHDN and CDR2 is FVKESK. With 5 bases clipped from V and 0 bases from J, the junction kept 15 bases outside the gene matches. The CDR3 is CASSSQFLNTGVNTEAFF. CDR3 DNA sequence: TGTGCCAGCAGCTCCCAGTTCCTCAATACAGGGGTGAACACTGAAGCTTTCTTT.

To note about this clonotype: The junction departs from germline at one end; a sequencing error may be responsible. The rearrangement links TRBV10-2 to TRBJ2-3; D ambiguous. Germline values: CDR1 WSHSY, CDR2 SAAADI. This CDR3 is 12 amino acids long. The CDR3 DNA reads as TGCGACAGCAGTGTAAAGGTAGATACGCAGTATTTT. Its translation is CDSSVKVDTQYF.

This clonotype was counted ten times or more. V and J are TRBV6-5 and TRBJ2-2, with D perhaps matching TRBD2 (6 bases). The germline V gene encodes CDR1 MNHEY and CDR2 SVGAGI. The ends were cut back, 3 bases at V and 8 bases at J, with 13 bases in the middle. This CDR3 contains 14 residues. CDR3 in amino acids: CASSYRASDGELFF. The DNA for the CDR3 is TGTGCCAGCAGTTATCGGGCTAGCGATGGGGAGCTGTTTTTT.

The J gene is TRBJ2-7, the V gene TRBV4-2, with D perhaps matching TRBD2 (6 bases). The CDR3 runs to 13 residues. Germline V gene data show CDR1 as LGHNA and CDR2 as YNFKEQ. The V and J ends lost 0 bases and 4 bases respectively, with 7 bases between them. The chain's CDR3 is CASSQDRGYEQYF. CDR3 nucleotides: TGTGCCAGCAGCCAAGACCGGGGGTACGAGCAGTACTTC.

This clonotype has just a few counts. The chain joins TRBV11-3 to TRBJ2-1, with TRBD2 identical over 13 bases. This CDR3 spans 14 amino acids. The V gene's germline CDR1 is SGHNT and CDR2 YENEEA. The V and J ends lost 3 bases and 10 bases, in that order; junction bases with no gene match: 3. CDR3 bases: TGTGCCAGCAGCTTGGGACTAGCGGGAAGGGAGCAGTTCTTC. Its translation: CASSLGLAGREQFF.

The rearrangement joins TRBV4-1 to TRBJ2-7; D not resolved. CDR1 is MGHRA, CDR2 YSYEKL, per germline. The V end was cut by 6 bases, the J end by 3 bases, with 18 bases between. CDR3 length: 15 residues. Here the CDR3 reads CASRPLGLAYYEQYF. The CDR3 DNA sequence: TGCGCCAGCAGGCCCCTAGGCCTGGCCTACTACGAGCAGTACTTC.

This clonotype was detected once. The V call is TRBV29-1, the J call TRBJ2-3, with D perhaps TRBD1 (6 bases). Looked up from germline, CDR1 is SQVTM and CDR2 is ANQGSEA. Trimming stripped 1 base from V and 4 bases from J, with 12 bases between. The CDR3 spans 14 residues. The CDR3 protein is CSVEGRQVPDTQYF. The DNA of the CDR3 is TGCAGCGTTGAAGGCCGACAGGTCCCAGATACGCAGTATTTT.

This chain uses TRBV12-3 or TRBV12-4 with TRBJ1-1; TRBD1 is a possible D gene (6 bases). The CDR3 loop spans 14 amino acids. V was clipped by 2 bases and J by 1 base, with 8 bases between them. CDR3 protein: CASSLSRGNTEAFF. The CDR3 bases are TGTGCCAGCAGTTTAAGCAGGGGGAACACTGAAGCTTTCTTT.

CDR3 loop: CASGTGGVTEAFF. The CDR3 region has the DNA TGTGCCAGCGGAACAGGGGGGGTCACTGAAGCTTTCTTT. This chain uses TRBV2 with TRBJ1-1; 8 bases match TRBD1. The V gene end was trimmed by 8 bases and the J gene end by 4 bases; junction bases not matched to a gene: 6. This CDR3 comprises 13 residues. Germline V gene sequence: CDR1 SNHLY, CDR2 FYNNEI.